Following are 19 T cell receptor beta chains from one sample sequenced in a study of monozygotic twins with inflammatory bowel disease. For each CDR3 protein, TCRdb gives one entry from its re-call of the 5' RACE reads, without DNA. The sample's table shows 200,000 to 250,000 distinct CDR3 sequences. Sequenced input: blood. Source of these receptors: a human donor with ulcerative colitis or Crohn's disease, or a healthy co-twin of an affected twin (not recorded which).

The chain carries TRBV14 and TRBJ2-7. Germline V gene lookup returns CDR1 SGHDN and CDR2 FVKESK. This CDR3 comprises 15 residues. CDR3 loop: CASSPEGRINYEQYF.

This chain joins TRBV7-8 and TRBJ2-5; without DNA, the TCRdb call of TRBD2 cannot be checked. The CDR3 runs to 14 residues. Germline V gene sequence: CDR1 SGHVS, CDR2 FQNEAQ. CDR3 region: CASSPSQRQETQYF.

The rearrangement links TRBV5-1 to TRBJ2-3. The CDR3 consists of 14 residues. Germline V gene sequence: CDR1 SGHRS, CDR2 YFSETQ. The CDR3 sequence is CASRTAAVVDTQYF.

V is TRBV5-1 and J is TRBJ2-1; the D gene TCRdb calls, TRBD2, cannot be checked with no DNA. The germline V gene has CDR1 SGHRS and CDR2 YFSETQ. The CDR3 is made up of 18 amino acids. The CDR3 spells CASSKDSPDASSYNEQFF.

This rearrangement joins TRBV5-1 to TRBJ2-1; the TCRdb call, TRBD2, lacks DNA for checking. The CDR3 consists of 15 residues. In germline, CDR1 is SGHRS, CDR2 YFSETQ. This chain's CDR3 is CASSLGGTFSNEQFF.

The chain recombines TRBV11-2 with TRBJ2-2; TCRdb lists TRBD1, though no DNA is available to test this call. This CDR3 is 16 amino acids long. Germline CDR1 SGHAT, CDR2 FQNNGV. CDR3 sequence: CASSFRTGGDTGELFF.

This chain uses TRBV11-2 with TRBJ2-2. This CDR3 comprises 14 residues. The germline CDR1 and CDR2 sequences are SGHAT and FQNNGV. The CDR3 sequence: CASSFTLNTGELFF.

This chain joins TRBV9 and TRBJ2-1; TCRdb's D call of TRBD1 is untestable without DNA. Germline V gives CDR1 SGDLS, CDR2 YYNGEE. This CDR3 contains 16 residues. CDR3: CASSVEGGGTYNEQFF.

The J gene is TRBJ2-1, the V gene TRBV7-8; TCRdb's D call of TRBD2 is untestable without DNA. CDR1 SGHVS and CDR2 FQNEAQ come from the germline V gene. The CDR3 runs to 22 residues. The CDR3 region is CASRRKTPGTSGGPPTNNEQFF.

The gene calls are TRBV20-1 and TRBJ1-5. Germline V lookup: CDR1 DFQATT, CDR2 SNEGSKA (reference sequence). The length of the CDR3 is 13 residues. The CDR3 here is CSAIIDSNQPQHF.

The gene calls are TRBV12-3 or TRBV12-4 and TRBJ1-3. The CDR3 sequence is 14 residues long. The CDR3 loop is CASSLSASGNTIYF.

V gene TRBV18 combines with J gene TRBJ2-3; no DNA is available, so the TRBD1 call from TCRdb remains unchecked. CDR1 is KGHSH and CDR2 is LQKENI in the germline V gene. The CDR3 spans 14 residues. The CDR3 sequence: CASSRGQAPDTQYF.

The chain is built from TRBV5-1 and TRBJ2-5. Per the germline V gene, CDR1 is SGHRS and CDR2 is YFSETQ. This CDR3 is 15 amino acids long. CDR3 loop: CASSLAQSLQETQYF.

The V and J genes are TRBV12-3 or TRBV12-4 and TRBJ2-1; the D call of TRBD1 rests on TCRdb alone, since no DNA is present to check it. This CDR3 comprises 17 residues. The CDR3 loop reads CASSLLGTWTENNEQFF.

The chain's CDR3 is CSGALGYEQYF. The chain joins TRBV20-1 to TRBJ2-7; absent DNA, TCRdb's TRBD2 call cannot be checked. The germline V gene has CDR1 DFQATT and CDR2 SNEGSKA (reference sequence). The length of the CDR3 is 11 residues.

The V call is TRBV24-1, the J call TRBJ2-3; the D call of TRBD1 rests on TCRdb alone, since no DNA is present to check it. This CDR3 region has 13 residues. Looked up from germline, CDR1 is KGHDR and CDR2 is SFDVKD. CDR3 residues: CATSARGTDTQYF.

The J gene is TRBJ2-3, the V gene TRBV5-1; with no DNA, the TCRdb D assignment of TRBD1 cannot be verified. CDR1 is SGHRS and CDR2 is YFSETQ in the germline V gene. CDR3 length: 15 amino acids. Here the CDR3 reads CASSTGTGSTDTQYF.

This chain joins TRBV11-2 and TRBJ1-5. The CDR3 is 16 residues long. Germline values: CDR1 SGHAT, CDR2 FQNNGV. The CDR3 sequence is CASSLEAGGPNQPQHF.

CDR3 residues: CASSPATGAGRGTEAFF. The rearrangement joins TRBV18 to TRBJ1-1; with no DNA, the TCRdb D assignment of TRBD1 cannot be verified. The germline gives CDR1 KGHSH, CDR2 LQKENI. The CDR3 length is 17 residues.